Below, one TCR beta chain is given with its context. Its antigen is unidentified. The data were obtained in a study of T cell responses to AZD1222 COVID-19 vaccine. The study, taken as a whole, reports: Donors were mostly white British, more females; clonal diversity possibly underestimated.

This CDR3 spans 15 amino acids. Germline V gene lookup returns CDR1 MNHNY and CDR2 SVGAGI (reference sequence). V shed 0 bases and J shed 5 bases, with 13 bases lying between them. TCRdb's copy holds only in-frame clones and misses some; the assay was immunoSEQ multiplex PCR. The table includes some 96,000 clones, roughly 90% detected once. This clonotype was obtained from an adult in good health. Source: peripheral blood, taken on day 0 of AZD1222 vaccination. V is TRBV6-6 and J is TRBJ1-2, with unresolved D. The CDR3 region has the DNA TGTGCCAGCAGTTACTCGGAAGAGGGAAGGTATGGCTACACCTTC. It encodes CASSYSEEGRYGYTF.